The clone carrying this TCR beta chain was detected many times. The data stem from a study of neurological immune-mediated disorders. TCRdb used MiXCR to reprocess the 5' RACE reads, holding one entry per CDR3 protein. The sample records 25,000 to 35,000 distinct CDR3 sequences, about 16% being singletons. Noted time point: technical triplicate 3. The germline V gene encodes CDR1 DFQATT and CDR2 SNEGSKA (reference sequence). V was pared by 2 bases and J by 3 bases, with 6 bases of the junction left unmatched. This CDR3 region has 15 residues. The sample taken for sequencing was CD4+ T cells from blood. The TCR comes from a female donor with HTLV-1-associated myelopathy (HAM/TSP). The rearrangement joins TRBV20-1 to TRBJ2-1; 8 bases are shared with TRBD1. The CDR3 region has the DNA TGCAGTGCTAGACCCCGACAGGGGAGCTACAATGAGCAGTTCTTC. Amino acid sequence: CSARPRQGSYNEQFF.